What follows describes a single T cell receptor (beta chain). Germline assignment: CDR1 MNHEY and CDR2 SMNVEV (reference sequence). The CDR3 extends over 16 amino acids. V lost 6 bases to trimming and J lost 2 bases; unmatched junction nucleotides: 12. Here immunoSEQ multiplex PCR was the method, and the copy in TCRdb shows in-frame clones only, minus some. The sample carries some 14,000 clones, approximately 80% recorded once. The sample's treatment: randomized to nivolumab then ipilimumab (arm A) or the reverse (arm B). The sample belongs to a study of sequential checkpoint blockade in melanoma. Here the sequenced sample was CD8+ T cells sorted from blood (inferred from file names), taken from a patient given nivolumab and ipilimumab in sequence. The clonotype was recovered from a human donor with melanoma. The chain uses TRBV27 and TRBJ1-1; TRBD1 agrees at 7 bases. CDR3 nucleotides: TGTGCCAGCAGAGTCGACGCCGGGACAGTTAACACTGAAGCTTTCTTT. Translating gives CASRVDAGTVNTEAFF.